These T cell receptor beta chains were read from a single sample in a study of cytotoxic CD8 clonotypes in ibrutinib-treated CLL. Assay: immunoSEQ multiplex PCR; the TCRdb copy retains only in-frame clones and omits some. The table shows approximately 320,000 clones, with approximately 67% occurring only once. Material: PBMCs, obtained after 36 months of ibrutinib treatment. The receptors were sampled from a human donor with chronic lymphocytic leukemia. Both conserved end residues are part of each CDR3. A D gene is named only where the DNA matches it firmly. Clone size is shown for a subset of rows, as once, few, many or a class of expanded clone.

d_call,j_call,v_call,clone_size,cdr3_nt,cdr3_aa
-,TRBJ2-7,TRBV7-3,-,TGTGCCAGCAGCGCCATTGGCGGCGTGAGGCAGTACTTC,CASSAIGGVRQYF
-,TRBJ1-1,TRBV10-3,-,TGTGCCATCAGTGAGTCGGCAGGGGACACTGAAGCTTTCTTT,CAISESAGDTEAFF
-,TRBJ1-1,TRBV29-1,-,TGCAGCGGTGGGGAGGGGTCGGGAGCTTTCTTT,CSGGEGSGAFF
-,TRBJ2-5,TRBV18,-,TGTGCCAGCTCACCATCAATAGCGGTTCAAGAGACCCAGTACTTC,CASSPSIAVQETQYF
-,TRBJ2-5,TRBV6-6,-,TGTGCCAGCAGTTACTCGGTCCCCGGGTCCTGGACCCAGTACTTC,CASSYSVPGSWTQYF
-,TRBJ2-2,TRBV5-6,-,TGTGCCAGCAGCTTGGCCCCGGCCCCCGCCACCGGGGAGCTGTTTTTT,CASSLAPAPATGELFF
TRBD2,TRBJ2-3,TRBV12-5,-,TGTGCTAGTGGTTTAGCGGGGCTCACAGATACGCAGTATTTT,CASGLAGLTDTQYF
TRBD2,TRBJ2-7,TRBV19,few,TGTGCCAGTAGTATCTTGGTTAGCGGGGCGTACGAGCAGTACTTC,CASSILVSGAYEQYF
-,TRBJ2-1,TRBV25-1,-,TGTGCCAGCAGTGAAAATGGGGCTAGCGTACCCTACAATGAGCAGTTCTTC,CASSENGASVPYNEQFF
TRBD1,TRBJ1-1,TRBV4-1,few,TGCGCCAGCAGCCAAGGGGACAGGACGAACACTGAAGCTTTCTTT,CASSQGDRTNTEAFF
TRBD2,TRBJ2-1,TRBV7-3,-,TGTGCCAGCAGCTTTAGCGGGGGGGCCGGGAATGAGCAGTTCTTC,CASSFSGGAGNEQFF
-,TRBJ2-7,TRBV11-3,-,TGTGCCAGCAGCTACAGCACCCACAGCTCCTACGAGCAGTACTTC,CASSYSTHSSYEQYF
-,TRBJ1-1,TRBV7-9,-,TGTGCCAGCAGCTTAGTCGGCAGGGAAGCTTTCTTT,CASSLVGREAFF
-,TRBJ1-4,TRBV7-9,-,TGTGCCAGCAGCTTTGGAGGGTATTCCGAAAAACTGTTTTTT,CASSFGGYSEKLFF
-,TRBJ2-5,TRBV7-3,-,TGTGCCAGCAGCCCCAGGGGACTCCAAGAGACCCAGTACTTC,CASSPRGLQETQYF
-,TRBJ2-1,TRBV6-5,-,TGTGCCAGCAGTTACCAGGGGAGCTCCTACAATGAGCAGTTCTTC,CASSYQGSSYNEQFF
-,TRBJ2-3,TRBV25-1,-,TGTGCCACCTCTTTCCGACTCAGCACAGATACGCAGTATTTT,CATSFRLSTDTQYF
TRBD2,TRBJ2-7,TRBV5-6,-,TGTGCCAGCAGCTTGGTTATCGGGGCGGGGGTAGCCCTCGACGAGCAGTACTTC,CASSLVIGAGVALDEQYF
-,TRBJ1-1,TRBV6-5,-,TGTGCCAGCAGTTACTCGAGGGGGAACGACGCTTTCTTT,CASSYSRGNDAFF
-,TRBJ2-5,TRBV7-2,-,TGTGCCAGCAGCTTAGCTAGCTGGGGGCCCCAAGAGACCCAGTACTTC,CASSLASWGPQETQYF
TRBD1,TRBJ2-2,TRBV5-6,-,TGTGCCAGCAGCTTGGATACAGGGGGCAGAACCGGGGAGCTGTTTTTT,CASSLDTGGRTGELFF
-,TRBJ2-7,TRBV7-9,-,TGTGCCAGCAGCTTAGACAGGGGAGGCGAGCAGTACTTC,CASSLDRGGEQYF
-,TRBJ2-3,TRBV7-9,-,TGTGCCAGCAGCTTAGAGGCAGGGCCAGATACGCAGTATTTT,CASSLEAGPDTQYF
-,TRBJ1-4,TRBV29-1,-,TGCAGCGTTGAAGGGGTCCTAGGTAGTGAAAAACTGTTTTTT,CSVEGVLGSEKLFF
-,TRBJ2-1,TRBV29-1,-,TGCAGCGTTGATGGGGACGGACACTACAATGAGCAGTTCTTC,CSVDGDGHYNEQFF
-,TRBJ1-2,TRBV7-9,-,TGTGCCAGCAGCTTAGGGGAGGGCCTTGGAGGTGGCTACACCTTC,CASSLGEGLGGGYTF
-,TRBJ2-3,TRBV7-2,-,TGTGCCAGCAGCTTAAACGGGCCTAGCACAGATACGCAGTATTTT,CASSLNGPSTDTQYF
-,TRBJ2-3,TRBV7-9,-,TGTGCCAGCAGCCCACGACATCGGACGACAGACACAGATACGCAGTATTTT,CASSPRHRTTDTDTQYF
TRBD2,TRBJ2-2,TRBV5-4,-,TGTGCCAGCAGCTCTAAGACTAGCGGGAGTCACGGGGAGCTGTTTTTT,CASSSKTSGSHGELFF
-,TRBJ2-1,TRBV7-2,-,TGTGCCAGCAGCTTAGTAAGCGCGGATGAGCAGTTCTTC,CASSLVSADEQFF
-,TRBJ2-1,TRBV4-1,-,TGCGCCAGCAGCCAAGCATGGGCAGCAACCTACAATGAGCAGTTCTTC,CASSQAWAATYNEQFF
-,TRBJ1-1,TRBV29-1,few,TGCAGCGGCGGACACAGAAACACTGAAGCTTTCTTT,CSGGHRNTEAFF
-,TRBJ1-1,TRBV14,few,TGTGCCAGCAGCCAAACAGGGTTCACTGAAGCTTTCTTT,CASSQTGFTEAFF
-,TRBJ2-3,TRBV7-3,-,TGTGCCAGCAGCTTAATGGGTTGGGCAGATACGCAGTATTTT,CASSLMGWADTQYF